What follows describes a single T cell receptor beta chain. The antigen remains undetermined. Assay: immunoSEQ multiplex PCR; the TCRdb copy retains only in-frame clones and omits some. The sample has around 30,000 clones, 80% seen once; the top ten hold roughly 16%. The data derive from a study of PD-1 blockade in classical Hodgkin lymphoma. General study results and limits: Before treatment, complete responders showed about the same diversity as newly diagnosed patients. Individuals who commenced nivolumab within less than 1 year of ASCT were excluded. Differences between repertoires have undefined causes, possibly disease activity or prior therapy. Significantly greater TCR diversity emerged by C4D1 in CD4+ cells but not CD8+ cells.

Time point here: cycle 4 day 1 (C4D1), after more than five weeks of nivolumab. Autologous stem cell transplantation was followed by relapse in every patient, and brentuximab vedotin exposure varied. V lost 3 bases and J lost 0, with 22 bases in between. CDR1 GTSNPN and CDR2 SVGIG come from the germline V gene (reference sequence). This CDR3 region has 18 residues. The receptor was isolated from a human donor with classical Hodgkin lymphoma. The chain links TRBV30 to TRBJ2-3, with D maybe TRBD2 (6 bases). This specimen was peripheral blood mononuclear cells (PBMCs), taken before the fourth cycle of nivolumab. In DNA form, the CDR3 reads TGTGCCTGGAGCGATACACCCTTGACTAGTTCTAGCACAGATACGCAGTATTTT. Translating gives CAWSDTPLTSSSTDTQYF. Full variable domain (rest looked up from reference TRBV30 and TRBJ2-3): SQTIHQWPATLVQPVGSPLSLECTVEGTSNPNLYWYRQAAGRGLQLLFYSVGIGQISSEVPQNLSASRPQDRQFILSSKKLLLSDSGFYLCAWSDTPLTSSSTDTQYFGPGTRLTVL.